This T cell receptor beta chain came from a study of sequential checkpoint blockade in melanoma. Turning to the study itself: First-line arms were nivolumab then ipilimumab, or the reverse, randomized 1:1. Maintenance nivolumab came after either treatment sequence.

Treatment meaning: randomized to nivolumab then ipilimumab (arm A) or the reverse (arm B). No patient had prior DNA-damaging chemotherapy. PBMC sorting kept live CD3+CD8+ cells without CD19 or CD56. The data were produced by immunoSEQ multiplex PCR, yet TCRdb's version contains in-frame clones alone and is incomplete. The table shows about 15,000 clones, with 77% occurring only once. V shed 4 bases, J shed 6 bases, and the junction held 9 bases outside the gene matches. The CDR3 totals 15 residues. Germline CDR1 reads SGHRS; CDR2 reads YFSETQ. The gene calls are TRBV5-1 and TRBJ2-7; 11 bases are shared with TRBD1. The clonotype comes from a human donor with melanoma. The sample was CD8+ T cells sorted from blood (inferred from file names), taken from a patient given nivolumab and ipilimumab in sequence. CDR3 residues: CASSPTGQGAGEQYF. The CDR3 DNA sequence: TGCGCCAGCAGCCCTACCGGACAGGGGGCCGGCGAGCAGTACTTC. Combining the CDR3 with reference TRBV5-1 and TRBJ2-7 gives the whole variable domain KAGVTQTPRYLIKTRGQQVTLSCSPISGHRSVSWYQQTPGQGLQFLFEYFSETQRNKGNFPGRFSGRQFSNSRSEMNVSTLELGDSALYLCASSPTGQGAGEQYFGPGTRLTVT.